This T cell receptor (beta chain) was sequenced for a study of resident and recirculating memory T cells in vitiligo. CDR1 MGHRA and CDR2 YSYEKL come from the germline V gene. This CDR3 comprises 15 residues. V was pared by 0 bases and J by 3 bases, with 11 bases between. This table comes from immunoSEQ multiplex PCR, and its TCRdb copy is limited to in-frame clones, with some not included. Altogether some 70,000 clones are present, roughly nine tenths being singletons, with the ten largest covering more than 4%. This receptor was identified in a male donor with vitiligo. Sequencing input: blood. This chain connects TRBV4-1 to TRBJ1-2; D unclear. DNA for the CDR3: TGCGCCAGCAGCCAAGATGCGCCCCGAGACTATGGCTACACCTTC. This codes for CASSQDAPRDYGYTF.